These 15 T cell receptor beta chains came from one sample sequenced in a study of T cell clonality in common variable immunodeficiency. TCRdb's copy holds only in-frame clones and misses some; the assay was immunoSEQ multiplex PCR. Observed are 35,000 to 50,000 clones, no singletons, with the top ten taking less than 2.5%. The sequenced sample was peripheral blood mononuclear cells. These receptors were collected from a person aged 18 to 75 in good health.

This clone was seen many times. The CDR3 is cut off 3 residues early in the read; its end comes from the germline J gene. The chain recombines TRBV5-1 with TRBJ1-3; D is uncertain. CDR1 and CDR2 (germline): SGHRS, YFSETQ. Trimming stripped 0 bases from V and 0 bases from J, with 7 bases between. This CDR3 contains 15 residues. The CDR3 sequence: CASSLDTSSGNTIYF. The sequenced CDR3 bases are TGCGCCAGCAGCTTGGACACGAGCTCTGGAAACACC.

A remark on this clone: Read sequence stops 3 residues before the CDR3 end, and the germline J gene provides the missing end. The V and J genes are TRBV19 and TRBJ1-2; D uncertain. Germline V gene sequence: CDR1 LNHDA, CDR2 SQIVND (reference sequence). The CDR3 runs to 14 residues. The CDR3 DNA, read in part, is TGTGCCAGTAGTATTGGAGCGGGAACAGATACC. As protein: CASSIGAGTDT. The whole CDR3 protein reads CASSIGAGTDTYTF.

In this sample, this clone turned up many times. The observed sequence ends 3 residues before the CDR3 terminus, with the missing tail filled in from the germline J gene. This chain links TRBV2 with TRBJ1-2; 8 positions agree with TRBD1. Per the germline V gene, CDR1 is SNHLY and CDR2 is FYNNEI. V lost 4 bases, J lost 7 bases, and 5 bases stayed unmatched. The CDR3 runs 13 residues. The part of the CDR3 DNA that was read is TGTGCCAGCAGTGTTCAGACAGGGGCTGGC. This translates into CASSVQTGAG. The full-length CDR3 reads as CASSVQTGAGYTF.

In regard to this clone: The read stops 3 residues short of the end of the CDR3; the missing end is completed from the germline J gene. The chain carries TRBV20-1 and TRBJ1-2; 7 bases fit TRBD1. The germline CDR1 and CDR2 sequences are DFQATT and SNEGSKA (reference sequence). CDR3 length: 15 amino acids. The CDR3 region is CSARSDTGATDTYTF. The covered CDR3 bases are TGCAGTGCTAGAAGTGATACAGGGGCGACAGATACC.

The sample holds many counts of this clone. The read stops 3 residues short of the end of the CDR3; the missing end is completed from the germline J gene. The chain combines TRBV11-3 with TRBJ2-2; tentatively, D is TRBD2 (6 bases). The V gene lost 1 base and the J gene lost 2 bases, with 8 bases spanning the gap. The CDR3 is made up of 15 amino acids. The germline V gene encodes CDR1 SGHNT and CDR2 YENEEA. CDR3 bases read: TGTGCCAGCAGCTTAGGGGGACTTAACACCGGGGAG. This translates into CASSLGGLNTGE. The entire CDR3 sequence reads CASSLGGLNTGELFF.

This clone was detected many times. The missing CDR3 end, 3 residues past where the read stops, is filled in from the germline J gene. The rearrangement links TRBV7-8 to TRBJ2-3, with TRBD1 matching 7 bases. CDR1 and CDR2 (germline): SGHVS, FQNEAQ. The CDR3 has 12 amino acids. CDR3 region: CASRSNRGTQYF. The CDR3 DNA, read in part, is TGTGCCAGCAGGTCTAACAGGGGAACG.

About this clone: With the read ending 3 residues before the CDR3 end, the germline J gene is used to fill in that end. This rearrangement joins TRBV7-2 to TRBJ1-2, with 9 bases identical to TRBD1. The CDR3 consists of 15 residues. In germline, CDR1 is SGHTA, CDR2 FQGNSA. The CDR3 bases that were read are TGTGCCAGCAGCTCCTACAGGGGGCTGACAGATACC. This translates into CASSSYRGLTDT. The CDR3 in its entirety is CASSSYRGLTDTYTF.

About this clone: The read gets to within 3 residues of the CDR3 end, and the germline J gene fills in the rest. This chain links TRBV18 with TRBJ1-6; the D is unclear. Germline CDR1 reads KGHSH; CDR2 reads LQKENI. There are 15 residues in the CDR3. Between the trimmed V and J ends, which lost 1 base and 7 bases, there was a span of 11 bases. The covered CDR3 bases are TGTGCCAGCTCACCACAGGGCGCGGGGAATTCACCC. It specifies CASSPQGAGNSP. The complete CDR3 protein is CASSPQGAGNSPLHF.

This clone was seen repeatedly, ten times or more. The read ends 3 residues early relative to the CDR3; the germline J gene fills the gap. The V call is TRBV7-9, the J call TRBJ1-5, with a possible D match to TRBD1 (6 bases). Germline CDR1 SEHNR, CDR2 FQNEAQ (reference sequence). With 1 base removed from V and 3 bases from J, the gap between germline ends came to 10 bases. The CDR3 is 15 residues long. The CDR3 region is CASSLGGGYNQPQHF. The CDR3 bases that were read are TGTGCCAGCAGCTTAGGGGGGGGCTACAATCAGCCC.

This clone has at least ten counts. The read ends 3 residues shy of where the CDR3 ends; the end is completed using the germline J gene. The rearrangement joins TRBV30 to TRBJ1-1; D may be TRBD1 (5 bases). CDR3 length: 13 amino acids. The V gene lost 0 bases and the J gene lost 7 bases, with 12 bases spanning the gap. Germline values: CDR1 GTSNPN, CDR2 SVGIG (reference sequence). The CDR3 sequence: CAWSVQEVGEAFF. The DNA read from the CDR3 is TGTGCCTGGAGTGTACAGGAAGTGGGTGAA.

This clone was seen only a few times. The CDR3 goes on 3 residues after the read ends, and that part is filled in from the germline J gene. The J gene is TRBJ1-5, the V gene TRBV20-1, with TRBD1 matching over 7 bases. CDR1 is DFQATT, CDR2 SNEGSKA, per germline (reference sequence). V dropped 5 bases and J dropped 2; count of bases not matched to a gene: 21. The CDR3 totals 19 residues. The sequenced CDR3 bases are TGCAGTGCTGGACTGGGACAGAGGAGCGGCTTATATCGCAATCAGCCC. Translated, it gives CSAGLGQRSGLYRNQP. The whole CDR3 is CSAGLGQRSGLYRNQPQHF.

This clone was picked up many times. The CDR3 reads CSASLSRGENSPLHF. The CDR3 bases that were read are TGCAGTGCTAGCCTCTCCAGGGGAGAAAATTCACCC. The chain couples TRBV20-1 to TRBJ1-6, with D possibly being TRBD1 (6 bases). The CDR3 goes on 3 residues after the read ends, and that part is filled in from the germline J gene. V was clipped by 3 bases and J by 7 bases, with 16 bases between them. The CDR3 runs to 15 residues. Germline V gene sequence: CDR1 DFQATT, CDR2 SNEGSKA (reference sequence).

The sample holds a few counts of this clone. The read ends 3 residues shy of where the CDR3 ends; the end is completed using the germline J gene. The rearrangement joins TRBV7-8 to TRBJ2-7; the match to TRBD2 covers 7 bases. The CDR3 runs 14 residues. Germline V gene sequence: CDR1 SGHVS, CDR2 FQNEAQ. V lost 4 bases to trimming and J lost 4 bases; unmatched junction nucleotides: 7. The CDR3 spells CASSSGGSYYEQYF. The CDR3 bases that were read are TGTGCCAGCAGCTCCGGCGGGAGCTATTACGAG.

This clone was counted ten times or more. The DNA ends 3 residues before the CDR3 does, and the rest of the CDR3 is filled in from the germline J gene. The gene calls are TRBV18 and TRBJ2-3; possibly TRBD1 for D (5 bases). CDR1 and CDR2 from the germline V gene are KGHSH and LQKENI. The CDR3 runs to 14 residues. The germline V and J ends were trimmed by 6 bases and 0 bases, with 10 bases remaining between them. CDR3 residues: CASSSDRSTDTQYF. The CDR3 DNA, read in part, is TGTGCCAGCTCCTCAGACAGAAGCACAGATACG.

This clone has a count of ten or more. The CDR3 is cut off 3 residues early in the read; its end comes from the germline J gene. The V and J genes are TRBV30 and TRBJ2-1; 8 positions agree with TRBD2. The germline CDR1 and CDR2 sequences are GTSNPN and SVGIG (reference sequence). V was clipped by 4 bases and J by 5 bases; unmatched bases: 4. This CDR3 contains 13 residues. The CDR3 spells CAWTLAGNNEQFF. The CDR3 DNA, read in part, is TGTGCCTGGACTTTAGCGGGGAACAATGAG.